Below are 18 T cell receptor beta chains sequenced from a single sample in a study of blood T cell repertoires in COVID-19. The method was immunoSEQ multiplex PCR; TCRdb's version includes in-frame clones alone and lacks a portion of them. Among around 160,000 clones listed, over 80% were seen once. The sample was peripheral blood. The receptors were sampled from a woman in her 40s with active or convalescent COVID-19.

The CDR3 loop is CASSLEAVPSYGYTF. For the CDR3, the DNA is TGTGCCAGCAGTTTAGAGGCAGTCCCCTCCTATGGCTACACCTTC. The chain has TRBV28 and TRBJ1-2; D remains ambiguous. There are 15 residues in the CDR3. V lost 2 bases and J 4 bases, leaving 14 bases between the germline ends. Germline loops: CDR1 MDHEN, CDR2 SYDVKM.

The table lists this clone with a few counts. This chain connects TRBV18 to TRBJ2-7, with D hard to call. Trimming took off 1 base at V and 3 bases at J, with 13 bases between the two ends. Germline assignment: CDR1 KGHSH and CDR2 LQKENI. The CDR3 spans 15 residues. In DNA form, the CDR3 reads TGTGCCAGCTCACCACGTCAAGCGTCCGGCTACGAGCAGTACTTC. Amino acid sequence: CASSPRQASGYEQYF.

This chain connects TRBV2 to TRBJ2-7; D perhaps matches TRBD1 (5 bases). This CDR3 has 14 residues. V was shortened by 2 bases and J by 3 bases, with 11 bases between the two germline ends. The germline V gene has CDR1 SNHLY and CDR2 FYNNEI. Written as DNA, the CDR3 is TGTGCCAGCAGTGAACGGCAGGGATTCTACGAGCAGTACTTC. It translates to CASSERQGFYEQYF.

This chain joins TRBV9 and TRBJ2-5; no definite D call. CDR1 is SGDLS, CDR2 YYNGEE, per germline. There are 15 residues in the CDR3. The V gene lost 1 base and the J gene lost 3 bases, with 13 bases spanning the gap. CDR3 region: CASSVTIGWKETQYF. As DNA, the CDR3 is TGTGCCAGCAGCGTAACTATCGGCTGGAAAGAGACCCAGTACTTC. Drawing the rest from reference TRBV9 and TRBJ2-5, the complete variable domain is DSGVTQTPKHLITATGQRVTLRCSPRSGDLSVYWYQQSLDQGLQFLIQYYNGEERAKGNILERFSAQQFPDLHSELNLSSLELGDSALYFCASSVTIGWKETQYFGPGTRLLVL.

V is TRBV28 and J is TRBJ1-4; 7 nucleotides agree with TRBD1. J lost 3 bases, V lost 1 base, and 5 bases had no gene match. In germline, CDR1 is MDHEN, CDR2 SYDVKM. The CDR3 is 16 amino acids. CDR3 loop: CASSLLSGQPNEKLFF. In nucleotides, the CDR3 is TGTGCCAGCAGTTTATTGTCGGGACAGCCTAATGAAAAACTGTTTTTT.

V gene TRBV20-1 combines with J gene TRBJ2-1; tentative D call: TRBD2 (7 bases). CDR3 length: 20 residues. Trimming stripped 3 bases from V and 5 bases from J, with 32 bases between. Looked up from germline, CDR1 is DFQATT and CDR2 is SNEGSKA (reference sequence). This chain's CDR3 is CSASLRFIDGGGESHNEQFF. In nucleotides, the CDR3 is TGCAGTGCTAGTCTCCGGTTTATAGATGGGGGGGGCGAATCCCACAATGAGCAGTTCTTC.

This sequence joins TRBV19 and TRBJ1-1; 11 nucleotides line up with TRBD1. V was clipped by 4 bases and J by 0 bases; unmatched bases: 7. Germline CDR1 is LNHDA and CDR2 is SQIVND (reference sequence). This CDR3 region has 17 residues. CDR3 region: CASSTRDRGKMNTEAFF. The CDR3, as DNA: TGTGCCAGTAGTACCCGGGACAGGGGGAAAATGAACACTGAAGCTTTCTTT.

The chain employs TRBV5-6 and TRBJ1-5; possibly TRBD1 for D (5 bases). The CDR3 has 14 residues. Germline V gene lookup returns CDR1 SGHDT and CDR2 YYEEEE. Trimming removed 0 bases from V and 6 bases from J, with 10 bases in between. In DNA, the CDR3 is TGTGCCAGCAGCTTGGGTCAGGGTACTCAGCCCCAGCATTTT. It translates to CASSLGQGTQPQHF.

The chain couples TRBV30 to TRBJ2-1; a weak D match, TRBD2 (5 bases). This CDR3 has 15 amino acids. V was shortened by 1 base and J by 2 bases, with 12 bases between the two germline ends. Germline CDR1 and CDR2: GTSNPN and SVGIG (reference sequence). CDR3 sequence reads: CAWSAGNGAYNEQFF. The CDR3, as DNA: TGTGCCTGGAGTGCCGGCAACGGGGCCTACAATGAGCAGTTCTTC.

Here the CDR3 DNA reads TGTGCCACCACAGGGGCGAACACTGAAGCTTTCTTT. Translated, it gives CATTGANTEAFF. This rearrangement joins TRBV10-3 to TRBJ1-1, with 7 positions matching TRBD1. Germline CDR1 is ENHRY and CDR2 is SYGVKD. This CDR3 region has 12 residues. V shed 10 bases and J 1 base; nucleotides not matched to a gene: 3.

The V and J genes are TRBV15 and TRBJ1-6; D unresolved. CDR3 length: 15 residues. V was cut by 0 bases and J by 10 bases, with 13 bases left in between. Germline values: CDR1 LNHNV, CDR2 YYDKDF (reference sequence). The CDR3: CATSREAGGISPLHF. CDR3 coding DNA: TGTGCCACCAGCAGAGAGGCAGGAGGAATCTCACCCCTCCACTTT.

The rearrangement joins TRBV10-1 to TRBJ2-5; 10 positions match TRBD2. The germline gives CDR1 WNHNN, CDR2 SYGVQD (reference sequence). This CDR3 region has 17 residues. V was pared by 0 bases and J by 1 base, with 5 bases of the junction left unmatched. The CDR3 coding sequence is TGCGCCAGCAGTGAGTCCAGGGGACTAGCGAGCCAAGAGACCCAGTACTTC. Protein sequence: CASSESRGLASQETQYF.

This clone has only one observation. This chain links TRBV10-1 with TRBJ2-3, with 7 bases fitting TRBD1. With V trimmed by 6 bases and J by 1 base, 7 bases remained unmatched. The CDR3 covers 15 residues. Germline V gives CDR1 WNHNN, CDR2 SYGVQD (reference sequence). The CDR3 DNA sequence: TGCGCCAGCAGCCCGACAGGGTTGGGCACAGATACGCAGTATTTT. Translation gives CASSPTGLGTDTQYF.

The chain has TRBV5-1 and TRBJ2-7; D unclear. Trimming shortened V by 0 bases and J by 0 bases, and 7 bases separated the two germline ends. Germline assignment: CDR1 SGHRS and CDR2 YFSETQ. The CDR3 sequence is 14 residues long. DNA of the CDR3: TGCGCCAGCAGCTTGGGTTCGAGCTCCTACGAGCAGTACTTC. Protein sequence: CASSLGSSSYEQYF.

This chain joins TRBV19 and TRBJ1-2; 10 bases align to TRBD1. V lost 10 bases and J lost 4; bases outside the gene matches: 9. This CDR3 comprises 14 residues. CDR1 and CDR2 from the germline V gene are LNHDA and SQIVND (reference sequence). The CDR3 sequence is CATGGDRGVYGYTF. CDR3 nucleotides: TGTGCCACCGGGGGGGACAGGGGAGTCTATGGCTACACCTTC.

This chain links TRBV30 with TRBJ1-1; D not certain. V lost 3 bases to trimming and J lost 4 bases, with 9 bases between them. In germline, CDR1 is GTSNPN, CDR2 SVGIG (reference sequence). This CDR3 contains 12 residues. CDR3 loop: CAWSPGGTEAFF. The DNA of the CDR3 is TGTGCCTGGAGCCCCGGTGGCACTGAAGCTTTCTTT.

This chain uses TRBV27 with TRBJ1-1, with unresolved D. Germline-derived CDR1 and CDR2 are MNHEY and SMNVEV (reference sequence). There are 14 residues in the CDR3. V was clipped by 1 base and J by 0 bases, with 6 bases between them. CDR3 protein: CASSLWPLNTEAFF. CDR3 coding DNA: TGTGCCAGCAGTTTATGGCCCTTGAACACTGAAGCTTTCTTT.

The chain uses TRBV27 and TRBJ1-5; TRBD1 is a possible D gene (5 bases). Per the germline V gene, CDR1 is MNHEY and CDR2 is SMNVEV (reference sequence). This CDR3 is 15 amino acids long. The V end lost 0 bases, the J end lost 3 bases, and 9 bases lay between the germline ends. The CDR3 coding sequence is TGTGCCAGCAGTTTATCATCAGGGCCCAATCAGCCCCAGCATTTT. It encodes CASSLSSGPNQPQHF.